The next 8 T cell receptor beta chains were all read from a single sample in a study of shared clonotypes between healthy human individuals. Measured with immunoSEQ multiplex PCR; TCRdb has only the in-frame clones, and not every one. The table has about half a million clones, around 79% seen once; the top ten hold around 13%. Sequencing input: PBMCs. Receptors originate from a woman in her forties in good health. Some clones in this sample may be carry-over from other donors' samples.

The rearrangement links TRBV11-2 to TRBJ2-2; TRBD1 matches at 9 bases. V lost 3 bases to trimming and J lost 15 bases; unmatched junction nucleotides: 8. Germline-derived CDR1 and CDR2 are SGHAT and FQNNGV. CDR3 length equals 13 residues. The CDR3 protein is CASSFRDRAVLFF. CDR3 coding DNA: TGTGCCAGCAGCTTTCGGGACAGGGCGGTGTTGTTTTTT.

The V call is TRBV11-2, the J call TRBJ2-1; possible D gene TRBD2, 7 bases. In germline, CDR1 is SGHAT, CDR2 FQNNGV. CDR3 length: 12 amino acids. Trimming removed 3 bases from V and 12 bases from J, with 12 bases in between. CDR3 in amino acids: CASSFRGLMQFF. DNA for the CDR3: TGTGCCAGCAGCTTCAGGGGACTAATGCAGTTCTTC.

This clone was observed a few times. The chain joins TRBV2 to TRBJ2-3; D is possibly TRBD2 (7 bases). The CDR3 extends over 12 amino acids. V lost 8 bases, J lost 6 bases, and 12 bases lay in between. Looked up from germline, CDR1 is SNHLY and CDR2 is FYNNEI. The CDR3: CASGGGVDTQYF. CDR3 DNA sequence: TGTGCCAGCGGGGGGGGCGTGGATACGCAGTATTTT.

This clone occurred a few times. Within the sample, other DNA sequences also encode this same CDR3. J is TRBJ2-5 and V is TRBV9, with TRBD1 matching 7 bases. V lost 0 bases to trimming and J lost 5 bases; unmatched junction nucleotides: 7. The CDR3 covers 15 residues. Germline CDR1 is SGDLS and CDR2 is YYNGEE. In DNA, the CDR3 is TGTGCCAGCAGCGTAGGACAGGGAGCGTGGGAGACCCAGTACTTC. Translation gives CASSVGQGAWETQYF. Full variable domain (missing parts from reference TRBV9 and TRBJ2-5): DSGVTQTPKHLITATGQRVTLRCSPRSGDLSVYWYQQSLDQGLQFLIQYYNGEERAKGNILERFSAQQFPDLHSELNLSSLELGDSALYFCASSVGQGAWETQYFGPGTRLLVL.

The chain uses TRBV7-2 and TRBJ2-7, with 9 bases identical to TRBD1. The CDR3 spans 14 residues. Germline CDR1 is SGHTA and CDR2 is FQGNSA. V shed 1 base and J 2 bases; nucleotides not matched to a gene: 0. Written as DNA, the CDR3 is TGTGCCAGCAGCTTAGGGACAGGGGCCTACGAGCAGTACTTC. As protein: CASSLGTGAYEQYF. Supplemented by reference TRBV7-2 and TRBJ2-7, the full variable domain reads GAGVSQSPSNKVTEKGKDVELRCDPISGHTALYWYRQSLGQGLEFLIYFQGNSAPDKSGLPSDRFSAERTGGSVSTLTIQRTQQEDSAVYLCASSLGTGAYEQYFGPGTRLTVT.

This chain joins TRBV5-1 and TRBJ1-4; 7 bases are a match to TRBD1. The length of the CDR3 is 16 residues. The V and J ends lost 4 bases and 3 bases, in that order; junction bases with no gene match: 9. Looked up from germline, CDR1 is SGHRS and CDR2 is YFSETQ. This chain's CDR3 is CASSPDRATANEKLFF. The CDR3 nucleotides read TGCGCCAGCAGCCCAGACAGGGCGACAGCTAATGAAAAACTGTTTTTT.

J is TRBJ2-3 and V is TRBV4-3; D remains unclear. V dropped 1 base and J dropped 4 bases, with 21 bases sitting between them. This CDR3 contains 18 residues. Germline CDR1 and CDR2: LGHNA and YSLEER. The chain's CDR3 is CASSQAFSTGARADTQYF. The CDR3 nucleotides read TGCGCCAGCAGCCAAGCCTTTTCGACTGGCGCACGTGCAGATACGCAGTATTTT.

The rearrangement uses TRBV4-2 and TRBJ1-2; D might be TRBD1 (5 bases). This CDR3 is built from 13 residues. Germline loops: CDR1 LGHNA, CDR2 YNFKEQ. V was pared by 4 bases and J by 5 bases, with 11 bases between. The CDR3 sequence: CASSPGDWYGYTF. The CDR3 nucleotides are TGTGCCAGCAGCCCGGGGGATTGGTATGGCTACACCTTC.